This is a list of T cell receptor beta chains from one sample in a study of blood T cell repertoires in COVID-19. Sequencing used immunoSEQ multiplex PCR; TCRdb keeps in-frame clones, though not all of them. The table has 25,000 to 30,000 clones, 85% seen once. Specimen: peripheral blood. All receptors derive from a human donor in a cohort sampled during active COVID-19. Each CDR3 is given with its conserved first and last residue. A D gene is named only where the DNA matches it firmly. Some rows mark clone size as missing; the rest say once, few, many or name a class of expanded clone.

D,V,J,size,CDR3,DNA
-,TRBV29-1,TRBJ2-2,medium-sized,CSVGGVAAGTGELFF,TGCAGCGTTGGGGGAGTGGCCGCTGGGACCGGGGAGCTGTTTTTT
-,TRBV18,TRBJ1-5,-,CASSPLPDSSNQPQHF,TGTGCCAGCTCACCGTTACCGGACAGTAGCAATCAGCCCCAGCATTTT
TRBD2,TRBV7-9,TRBJ2-7,-,CASRHGTSGGAYGEQYF,TGTGCCAGCAGGCACGGGACTAGCGGGGGGGCCTACGGCGAGCAGTACTTC
-,TRBV6-5,TRBJ1-2,-,CASSSPGGAGYGYTF,TGTGCCAGCAGTTCCCCCGGAGGGGCTGGCTATGGCTACACCTTC
-,TRBV7-5,TRBJ2-7,-,CARSLVISEHKEQYF,TGTGCCAGAAGCTTAGTAATTTCGGAGCACAAGGAGCAGTACTTC
TRBD1,TRBV28,TRBJ1-6,-,CASIPGQINSPLHF,TGTGCCAGCATCCCGGGACAGATTAATTCACCCCTCCACTTT
-,TRBV2,TRBJ1-3,-,CASNRVEGNTIYF,TGTGCCAGCAACAGGGTAGAGGGAAACACCATATATTTT
-,TRBV27,TRBJ2-1,-,CASSLPGSYNEQFF,TGTGCCAGCAGTTTGCCCGGGAGCTACAATGAGCAGTTCTTC
-,TRBV30,TRBJ2-3,-,CAWSLRMGFLGGINTQYF,TGTGCCTGGAGTTTGAGGATGGGTTTTCTAGGGGGAATAAATACGCAGTATTTT
TRBD1,TRBV19,TRBJ2-7,-,CASIGTGTAYEQYF,TGTGCCAGTATCGGGACAGGGACAGCCTACGAGCAGTACTTC
TRBD1,TRBV6-6,TRBJ1-2,-,CASSNPTGAYGYTF,TGTGCCAGCAGTAACCCGACAGGGGCCTATGGCTACACCTTC
-,TRBV4-3,TRBJ1-2,-,CASSQGGGSNYGYTF,TGCGCCAGCAGCCAAGGAGGAGGTTCTAACTATGGCTACACCTTC
-,TRBV15,TRBJ2-4,-,CATSRVGRRENIQYF,TGTGCCACCAGCAGAGTAGGCCGGAGGGAAAACATTCAGTACTTC
TRBD1,TRBV23-1,TRBJ1-5,-,CASSQYGQGGQPQHF,TGCGCCAGCAGTCAATACGGACAGGGAGGCCAGCCCCAGCATTTT
TRBD1,TRBV7-2,TRBJ1-3,-,CASSLATGGRNTIYF,TGTGCCAGCAGCTTAGCGACAGGGGGTAGAAACACCATATATTTT
TRBD2,TRBV19,TRBJ2-2,-,CASSKGQFSPGTSGGNTGELFF,TGTGCCAGTAGTAAGGGACAGTTTTCCCCCGGGACTAGCGGGGGGAACACCGGGGAGCTGTTTTTT
-,TRBV10-3,TRBJ2-7,-,CAISEYRGGLQQYF,TGTGCCATCAGTGAGTACAGGGGGGGTCTTCAGCAGTACTTC
TRBD1,TRBV2,TRBJ2-3,-,CASSNRDRGTQYF,TGTGCCAGCAGCAACCGGGACAGGGGTACGCAGTATTTT
-,TRBV7-9,TRBJ1-4,-,CASRYTGGVVIGVF,TGTGCCAGCAGATATACCGGAGGAGTTGTAATTGGAGTTTTT
TRBD1,TRBV4-1,TRBJ2-5,-,CASSQERTGGSQETQYF,TGCGCCAGCAGCCAAGAGAGGACAGGGGGTAGCCAAGAGACCCAGTACTTC
TRBD2,TRBV7-3,TRBJ2-2,-,CASSLYYPGLAGRGGELFF,TGTGCCAGCAGCCTCTACTACCCGGGACTAGCGGGGAGAGGCGGGGAGCTGTTTTTT
-,TRBV19,TRBJ1-1,-,CASGATVSTEAFF,TGTGCCAGTGGAGCGACAGTCAGCACTGAAGCTTTCTTT
-,TRBV9,TRBJ2-7,-,CASSPTGAGDSYEQYF,TGTGCCAGCAGCCCTACAGGAGCAGGCGATTCCTACGAGCAGTACTTC
TRBD1,TRBV5-1,TRBJ2-5,-,CASTLSPGQYQETQYF,TGCGCCAGCACCCTGTCCCCGGGACAGTACCAAGAGACCCAGTACTTC
TRBD1,TRBV7-2,TRBJ1-6,-,CASSLTGNNSPLHF,TGTGCCAGCAGCTTGACAGGGAACAATTCACCCCTCCACTTT
-,TRBV7-8,TRBJ1-3,-,CASSFHNSGAGNTIYF,TGTGCCAGCAGCTTCCATAACTCGGGGGCTGGAAACACCATATATTTT
TRBD1,TRBV19,TRBJ1-1,-,CASTDRARTEAFF,TGTGCCAGTACGGACAGGGCGAGAACTGAAGCTTTCTTT
TRBD1,TRBV12-3/TRBV12-4,TRBJ2-1,-,CASTDRGNEQFF,TGTGCCAGCACCGACAGGGGGAATGAGCAGTTCTTC
-,TRBV3-1/TRBV3-2,TRBJ1-5,-,CASSQEQEDQPQHF,TGTGCCAGCAGCCAAGAGCAGGAAGATCAGCCCCAGCATTTT
-,TRBV20-1,TRBJ1-1,few,CSAMGRGEAFF,TGCAGTGCTATGGGCAGGGGCGAAGCTTTCTTT
TRBD2,TRBV5-4,TRBJ2-1,-,CASRPGSSGTYNEQFF,TGTGCCAGCAGACCCGGGTCTAGCGGAACCTACAATGAGCAGTTCTTC
-,TRBV14,TRBJ1-1,few,CASSRQMNTEAFF,TGTGCCAGCAGCCGACAGATGAACACTGAAGCTTTCTTT
TRBD1,TRBV15,TRBJ2-7,-,CATSWSPGGYEQYF,TGTGCCACCAGCTGGAGCCCAGGGGGCTACGAGCAGTACTTC
-,TRBV5-1,TRBJ1-3,-,CASSLVQAGRFGNTIYF,TGCGCCAGCAGCTTGGTTCAGGCAGGGCGGTTTGGAAACACCATATATTTT
-,TRBV2,TRBJ1-3,-,CASRDSSGNTIYF,TGTGCCAGCAGGGACAGCTCTGGAAACACCATATATTTT
-,TRBV19,TRBJ2-5,-,CASSIQGETQYF,TGTGCCAGTAGTATACAGGGTGAGACCCAGTACTTC
-,TRBV11-2,TRBJ1-2,-,CASSTGPRGGYTF,TGTGCCAGCAGCACAGGACCGCGGGGAGGCTACACCTTC
-,TRBV9,TRBJ2-2,-,CASSVGQRAGELFF,TGTGCCAGCAGCGTTGGACAAAGGGCCGGGGAGCTGTTTTTT
-,TRBV25-1,TRBJ2-2,few,CASSERDREAGELFF,TGTGCCAGCAGTGAGAGAGACAGGGAGGCCGGGGAGCTGTTTTTT
-,TRBV18,TRBJ2-7,once,CASSPGQGTTYEQYF,TGTGCCAGCTCACCGGGGCAGGGGACTACCTACGAGCAGTACTTC
TRBD1,TRBV14,TRBJ1-1,-,CASSLRGQNTEAFF,TGTGCCAGCAGCCTCAGGGGGCAGAACACTGAAGCTTTCTTT
TRBD1,TRBV5-1,TRBJ1-5,-,CASSLHGQDNQPQHF,TGCGCCAGCAGCTTGCACGGACAGGACAATCAGCCCCAGCATTTT
TRBD1,TRBV28,TRBJ2-7,-,CASSAPGQGSYEQYF,TGTGCCAGCAGTGCCCCCGGACAGGGGTCCTACGAGCAGTACTTC